This TCR beta chain was obtained from a study of siplizumab effects on memory and regulatory T cells. Study-wide results and limits: The study found that siplizumab significantly reduced alloreactive sequences traceable to unstimulated CD4+ memory cells. Proliferating Tregs from siplizumab cultures lacked functional confirmation of suppression.

Details on this clone: Its antigen is still unknown.

The method was immunoSEQ multiplex PCR; TCRdb's version includes in-frame clones alone and lacks a portion of them. The repertoire holds 90,000 to 140,000 clones, with about 92% as singletons. With 0 bases removed from V and 5 bases from J, the gap between germline ends came to 14 bases. This CDR3 contains 15 residues. Germline V gene data show CDR1 as SGHRS and CDR2 as YFSETQ. The chain combines TRBV5-1 with TRBJ1-1; no reliable D call. The specimen sequenced was CD4+ T cells sorted from blood. The TCR comes from a human donor in good health. The CDR3 nucleotides are TGCGCCAGCAGCTTGGCCGCGGGGAGCAGGACTGAAGCTTTCTTT. Its protein is CASSLAAGSRTEAFF. Complete variable domain (other parts from reference TRBV5-1 and TRBJ1-1): KAGVTQTPRYLIKTRGQQVTLSCSPISGHRSVSWYQQTPGQGLQFLFEYFSETQRNKGNFPGRFSGRQFSNSRSEMNVSTLELGDSALYLCASSLAAGSRTEAFFGQGTRLTVV.